The 27 T cell receptor beta chains below all came from one sample that was sequenced in a study of spatial heterogeneity in lung cancer. Each CDR3 protein is one row after TCRdb ran MiXCR on the 5' RACE reads. The sample consists of roughly 48,000 distinct CDR3 sequences, about 5.8% of them appearing once. The sample's time point: sample taken at primary tumor resection. Tumor, nontumor lung or frozen PBMC supplied whole RNA, sequenced without sorting. The source material was PBMCs, sampled at surgery. The receptors were sampled from a male donor with early-stage non-small cell lung cancer.

This clonotype was seen ten or more times. The chain uses TRBV2 and TRBJ2-5; 7 bases align to TRBD1. This CDR3 is 14 amino acids long. CDR1 and CDR2 (germline): SNHLY, FYNNEI. J lost 2 bases, V lost 4 bases, and 4 bases had no gene match. The CDR3 sequence is CASSVWDRQETQYF. The CDR3 region has the DNA TGTGCCAGCAGTGTTTGGGACAGACAAGAGACCCAGTACTTC.

The chain uses TRBV27 and TRBJ1-2; D call uncertain. V lost 0 bases to trimming and J lost 10 bases, with 18 bases between them. The germline CDR1 and CDR2 sequences are MNHEY and SMNVEV (reference sequence). The length of the CDR3 is 15 residues. CDR3 sequence (DNA): TGTGCCAGCAGTTTATCGGGGTCCAGAGGAAGAGCCTACACCTTC. This encodes CASSLSGSRGRAYTF.

This clonotype was seen ten or more times. The chain carries TRBV18 and TRBJ2-3; 7 bases align to TRBD2. Germline CDR1 is KGHSH and CDR2 is LQKENI. Trimming removed 5 bases from V and 2 bases from J; junction bases left unmatched: 7. The CDR3 has 15 residues. DNA of the CDR3: TGTGCCAGCTCATCTCTAGCGGATAACACAGATACGCAGTATTTT. This codes for CASSSLADNTDTQYF.

This clonotype appeared many times. This rearrangement joins TRBV7-2 to TRBJ2-7; D ambiguous. V was pared by 5 bases and J by 7 bases, with 9 bases between. The CDR3 spans 11 residues. Germline CDR1 SGHTA, CDR2 FQGNSA. CDR3 residues: CASSLIEEQYF. CDR3 bases: TGTGCCAGCAGCCTCATAGAGGAGCAGTACTTC.

This clonotype was observed at least ten times. The chain couples TRBV7-9 to TRBJ2-7; perhaps TRBD2 as D (5 bases). The V end lost 5 bases, the J end lost 6 bases, and 11 bases lay between the germline ends. Germline CDR1 reads SEHNR; CDR2 reads FQNEAQ (reference sequence). The CDR3 extends over 12 amino acids. CDR3 sequence: CASSRSSSEQYF. CDR3 bases: TGTGCCAGCAGCCGTTCTAGCAGCGAGCAGTACTTC.

This clonotype was observed many times. This rearrangement joins TRBV5-1 to TRBJ1-1; tentative D call: TRBD1 (6 bases). The germline V gene has CDR1 SGHRS and CDR2 YFSETQ. Trimming removed 5 bases from V and 3 bases from J, with 11 bases in between. This CDR3 is 13 amino acids long. DNA for the CDR3: TGCGCCAGCAGTGGGGGGCCGGACACTGAAGCTTTCTTT. Translation gives CASSGGPDTEAFF.

This clonotype was counted many times. The chain recombines TRBV4-3 with TRBJ2-1, with D possibly TRBD1 on 5 matching bases. Germline-derived CDR1 and CDR2 are LGHNA and YSLEER. V lost 0 bases to trimming and J lost 5 bases, with 14 bases between them. The CDR3 has 16 residues. The CDR3 is CASSQDWKGEDNEQFF. Here the CDR3 DNA reads TGCGCCAGCAGCCAAGATTGGAAAGGGGAAGACAATGAGCAGTTCTTC.

This clonotype was observed at least ten times. The chain links TRBV7-8 to TRBJ2-5; D might be TRBD1 or TRBD2, each matching 5 bases. The germline V gene encodes CDR1 SGHVS and CDR2 FQNEAQ. The CDR3 extends over 15 amino acids. The V end lost 4 bases, the J end lost 5 bases, and 17 bases lay between the germline ends. CDR3 DNA: TGTGCCAGCAGCTCCCGGCGACAGAGGGTGGAGACCCAGTACTTC. Residues: CASSSRRQRVETQYF.

This clonotype occurred many times. The rearrangement uses TRBV29-1 and TRBJ2-1, with D uncertain. Germline CDR1 is SQVTM and CDR2 is ANQGSEA. Trimming removed 3 bases at V and 4 bases at J, with 4 bases between. The length of the CDR3 is 11 residues. CDR3 nucleotides: TGCAGCGTTGACTTGTACAATGAGCAGTTCTTC. Translation gives CSVDLYNEQFF.

There are many counts of this clonotype. V usage is TRBV18 and J usage is TRBJ2-5, with a tentative D call TRBD1 (5 bases). This CDR3 contains 18 residues. Trimming took off 0 bases at V and 1 base at J, with 18 bases between the two ends. Germline CDR1 and CDR2: KGHSH and LQKENI. The CDR3 loop reads CASSPPSAGNHFQETQYF. CDR3 nucleotides: TGTGCCAGCTCACCACCGTCAGCAGGGAACCATTTCCAAGAGACCCAGTACTTC.

This clonotype was recorded many times. This chain connects TRBV12-3 or TRBV12-4 to TRBJ1-4, with 7 bases identical to TRBD1. Losses at the gene ends were 4 bases for V and 10 bases for J; bases not matched to a gene: 3. CDR3 size: 12 residues. Here the CDR3 DNA reads TGTGCCAGCAGTTCCCGACAGGGAAAACTGTTTTTT. Protein product: CASSSRQGKLFF.

This clonotype has at least ten counts. The gene calls are TRBV4-3 and TRBJ1-5; D gene uncertain. Per the germline V gene, CDR1 is LGHNA and CDR2 is YSLEER. The CDR3 is 15 amino acids. V lost 1 base to trimming and J lost 7 bases, with 14 bases between them. This CDR3 reads CASSQALGPIQPQHF. CDR3 DNA: TGCGCCAGCAGCCAAGCCCTCGGACCTATACAGCCCCAGCATTTT.

This clonotype has at least ten counts. At one end, the junction sequence differs from germline, possibly due to a read error. The chain links TRBV2 to TRBJ1-1; D possibly corresponds to TRBD1 (5 bases). The CDR3 is 13 amino acids. Germline CDR1 is SNHLY and CDR2 is FYNNEI. CDR3 in DNA: TGTGCCGGCAGCCGGGGCGAGAACACTGAAGCTTTCTTT. Amino acids: CAGSRGENTEAFF.

This clonotype was seen ten or more times. The CDR3 DNA sequence: TGTGCCAGCAGCTTAGTGTGGTCAGAGAGAACCGGGGAGCTGTTTTTT. As protein: CASSLVWSERTGELFF. The V call is TRBV7-2, the J call TRBJ2-2; unclear D gene. V was cut by 1 base and J by 5 bases, with 14 bases left in between. Germline V gene lookup returns CDR1 SGHTA and CDR2 FQGNSA. This CDR3 is built from 16 residues.

The J gene is TRBJ1-1, the V gene TRBV7-8; maybe TRBD1 (5 bases). The CDR3 length is 13 residues. V dropped 1 base and J dropped 10 bases, with 13 bases sitting between them. From germline, CDR1 is SGHVS and CDR2 FQNEAQ. The chain's CDR3 is CASSLVDRGAAFF. CDR3 sequence (DNA): TGTGCCAGCAGCTTAGTCGACCGTGGGGCAGCTTTCTTT.

This clonotype was recorded at least ten times. This sequence joins TRBV21-1 and TRBJ2-7. TRBV21-1 constitutes a pseudogene. The CDR3 extends over 14 amino acids. The CDR3 DNA reads TGTGCCAGCAGCAACGGCGGCCTCTCCTACGAGCAGTACTTC. Protein sequence: CASSNGGLSYEQYF.

This clonotype was observed many times. The rearrangement uses TRBV5-4 and TRBJ2-1; weak D call: TRBD2 (5 bases). Trimming took 5 bases from V and 1 from J, leaving 10 bases between them. Germline CDR1 and CDR2: SGHNT and YYREEE (reference sequence). The CDR3 totals 14 residues. The chain's CDR3 is CASSPGGSYNEQFF. CDR3 bases: TGTGCCAGCAGTCCCGGAGGATCCTACAATGAGCAGTTCTTC.

This clonotype was detected many times. The V call is TRBV20-1, the J call TRBJ2-3; the D is unclear. The CDR3 contains 12 residues. The V gene lost 0 bases and the J gene lost 10 bases, with 11 bases spanning the gap. Germline CDR1 and CDR2: DFQATT and SNEGSKA (reference sequence). The CDR3 DNA is TGCAGTGCTAGAGATCTCGGGTATTCGCAGTATTTT. This gives the protein CSARDLGYSQYF.

This clonotype was detected many times. The chain employs TRBV20-1 and TRBJ1-1; D possibly corresponds to TRBD1 (5 bases). Germline values: CDR1 DFQATT, CDR2 SNEGSKA (reference sequence). The CDR3 is made up of 12 amino acids. Trimming left V 4 bases short and J 3 bases short, with 9 bases between. The chain's CDR3 is CSATDRDTEAFF. The DNA for the CDR3 is TGCAGTGCTACCGACAGAGACACTGAAGCTTTCTTT.

This chain joins TRBV28 and TRBJ2-7, with D unclear. V was trimmed by 2 bases and J by 7 bases, leaving 9 bases between them. CDR1 and CDR2 (germline): MDHEN, SYDVKM. There are 12 residues in the CDR3. The CDR3 DNA reads TGTGCCAGCAGTTTACGGCCGAGAGAGCAGTACTTC. Its translation is CASSLRPREQYF.

This rearrangement joins TRBV10-3 to TRBJ2-2; D remains ambiguous. The V gene's germline CDR1 is ENHRY and CDR2 SYGVKD. Trimming cost V 4 bases and J 3 bases, with 12 bases left between them. This CDR3 has 15 residues. CDR3: CAISGAPTHTGELFF. The CDR3 DNA sequence: TGTGCCATCAGTGGGGCTCCAACACACACCGGGGAGCTGTTTTTT.

The gene calls are TRBV20-1 and TRBJ2-2, with 9 bases fitting TRBD2. The germline gives CDR1 DFQATT, CDR2 SNEGSKA (reference sequence). V shed 0 bases, J shed 5 bases, and the junction held 4 bases outside the gene matches. This CDR3 is built from 15 residues. The CDR3 protein is CSARDSGSRTGELFF. The CDR3 nucleotides are TGCAGTGCTAGAGATAGCGGGAGCAGAACCGGGGAGCTGTTTTTT.

This clonotype was counted ten times or more. This chain joins TRBV7-9 and TRBJ2-5; D gene uncertain. This CDR3 region has 14 residues. CDR1 is SEHNR and CDR2 is FQNEAQ in the germline V gene (reference sequence). The V end lost 5 bases, the J end lost 3 bases, and 13 bases lay between the germline ends. The CDR3 DNA follows: TGTGCCAGCAGCCGAACCAACGCGGAAGAGACCCAGTACTTC. Translated: CASSRTNAEETQYF.

This clonotype was seen many times. The V call is TRBV7-9, the J call TRBJ2-7; TRBD2 might be the D (6 bases). The CDR3 spans 14 residues. Germline values: CDR1 SEHNR, CDR2 FQNEAQ (reference sequence). The germline V and J ends were trimmed by 3 bases and 3 bases, with 12 bases remaining between them. CDR3 nucleotides: TGTGCCAGCAGCTTCGGCGGGACCTACTACGAGCAGTACTTC. As protein: CASSFGGTYYEQYF. Supplemented by reference TRBV7-9 and TRBJ2-7, the full variable domain reads DTGVSQNPRHKITKRGQNVTFRCDPISEHNRLYWYRQTLGQGPEFLTYFQNEAQLEKSRLLSDRFSAERPKGSFSTLEIQRTEQGDSAMYLCASSFGGTYYEQYFGPGTRLTVT.

This clonotype was detected only a few times. V and J are TRBV7-2 and TRBJ2-7; D is possibly TRBD2 (6 bases). The germline V and J ends were trimmed by 7 bases and 5 bases, with 15 bases remaining between them. Germline-derived CDR1 and CDR2 are SGHTA and FQGNSA. This CDR3 is built from 13 residues. The CDR3 loop reads CASKGGMENEQYF. The DNA for the CDR3 is TGTGCCAGCAAAGGCGGGATGGAAAACGAGCAGTACTTC. Full variable domain (missing parts from reference TRBV7-2 and TRBJ2-7): GAGVSQSPSNKVTEKGKDVELRCDPISGHTALYWYRQSLGQGLEFLIYFQGNSAPDKSGLPSDRFSAERTGGSVSTLTIQRTQQEDSAVYLCASKGGMENEQYFGPGTRLTVT.

This clonotype has ten or more counts. The J gene is TRBJ1-5, the V gene TRBV10-3; D gene ambiguous. CDR1 is ENHRY and CDR2 is SYGVKD in the germline V gene. Trimming removed 0 bases at V and 3 bases at J, with 9 bases between. This CDR3 is 15 amino acids long. The CDR3 DNA sequence: TGTGCCATCAGTGAGTCCGCCGGATTCAATCAGCCCCAGCATTTT. Translating gives CAISESAGFNQPQHF.

This clonotype was observed once. The J gene is TRBJ2-3, the V gene TRBV12-3 or TRBV12-4; TRBD1 agrees at 7 bases. This CDR3 has 13 amino acids. Germline trimming cut 1 base from V and 12 bases from J; bases unmatched to any gene: 7. Here the CDR3 DNA reads TGTGCCAGCAGTTTAGGGGGACAGAACTCACAGTATTTT. The encoded protein is CASSLGGQNSQYF.